This entry lists 2 T cell receptor beta chains sequenced from one sample in a study of T cells in tuberculosis (dated by TCRdb to about 2018). In the paper's terms, the time point label means: new active TB diagnosis, blood taken before or within 7 days of starting treatment. Libraries were constructed by the immunoSEQ multiplex PCR assay. The immuneACCESS repertoire file appears here via TCRdb, limited to in-frame rearrangements. These files lack a portion of the clones; in checked studies, under half of the deficit traces to unresolved V genes, and the cause of the others is not known. Within this sample are approximately 53,000 clones, with 90% to 95% of them counted one time only. The ten biggest clones cover over 1.1% of the sample. The starting material was PBMCs, obtained at tuberculosis diagnosis. The receptors were gathered from an adult with tuberculosis.

This clone showed up just a few times. One junction end disagrees with the germline gene, perhaps due to a read error. J is TRBJ2-7 and V is TRBV7-8; TRBD2 agrees at 10 bases. The CDR3 is 13 amino acids. CDR1 and CDR2 (germline): SGHVS, FQNEAQ. CDR3 sequence (DNA): TGTGCCAGCAGCCTAGCGGGAGCCTACGAGCAGTACTTC. It codes for CASSLAGAYEQYF.

The CDR3: CASKVSEIANEQFF. In nucleotides, the CDR3 is TGTGCCAGCAAGGTTAGCGAGATAGCCAATGAGCAGTTCTTC. The rearrangement links TRBV27 to TRBJ2-1; weak D call: TRBD2 (5 bases). V was trimmed by 7 bases and J by 6 bases, leaving 16 bases between them. The CDR3 sequence is 14 residues long. Germline V CDR1 and CDR2: MNHEY, SMNVEV (reference sequence).